This T cell receptor (beta chain) was sequenced for a study of blood T cells in healthy people across ages. Primed by a sample-barcoded 5' primer and a J-beta primer mix, a second PCR proceeded for about 7 to 11 cycles. Per sample, CDR3-containing paired-end reads numbered at least 2.5 million. TCRdb recomputed calls from the 5' RACE reads with MiXCR, one row per CDR3 protein. The sample holds around 1.5 million distinct CDR3 sequences, roughly 45% seen once. Germline values: CDR1 DFQATT, CDR2 SNEGSKA (reference sequence). The CDR3 is made up of 15 amino acids. The clonotype was recovered from a woman aged 18-29 years in good health. The source material was blood. The chain carries TRBV20-1 and TRBJ2-4; D might be TRBD1 or TRBD2, each matching 5 bases. Near its end, the DNA agrees better with TRBJ2-5, so the J call may be wrong. CDR3 in DNA: TGCAGTGCTAGGGGCAGGGCGGTATGGGGGGAGACCCAGTACTTC. It is translated as CSARGRAVWGETQYF.